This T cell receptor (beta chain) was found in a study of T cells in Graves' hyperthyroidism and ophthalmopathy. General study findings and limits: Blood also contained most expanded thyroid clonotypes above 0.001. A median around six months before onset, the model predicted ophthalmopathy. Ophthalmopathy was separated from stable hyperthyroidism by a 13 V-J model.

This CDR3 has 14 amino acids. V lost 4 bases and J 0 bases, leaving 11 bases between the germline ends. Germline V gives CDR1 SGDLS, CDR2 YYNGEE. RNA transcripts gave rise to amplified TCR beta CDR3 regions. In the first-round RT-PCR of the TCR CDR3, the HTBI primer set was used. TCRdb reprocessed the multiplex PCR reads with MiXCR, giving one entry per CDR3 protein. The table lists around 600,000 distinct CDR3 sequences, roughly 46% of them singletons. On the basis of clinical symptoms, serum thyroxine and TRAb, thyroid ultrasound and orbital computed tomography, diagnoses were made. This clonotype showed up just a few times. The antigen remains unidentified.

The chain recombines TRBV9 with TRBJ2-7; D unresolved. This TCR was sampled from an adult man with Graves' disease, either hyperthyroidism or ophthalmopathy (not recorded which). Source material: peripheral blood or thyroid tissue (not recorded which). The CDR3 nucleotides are TGTGCCAGCAGCCAAGCGCAGAACTCCTACGAGCAGTACTTC. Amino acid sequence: CASSQAQNSYEQYF.